One and the same sample provided the 26 T cell receptor beta chains below, sequenced in a study of T cells after posttransplantation cyclophosphamide. This table comes from immunoSEQ multiplex PCR, and its TCRdb copy is limited to in-frame clones, with some not included. The repertoire shows about 38,000 clones, none seen only once; the top ten take approximately 6.3%. Sample: PBMCs. The receptors come from a man aged 25-40 years in good health and a related stem cell transplant donor.

This clone was observed at least ten times. The chain combines TRBV2 with TRBJ2-7, with TRBD2 matching 8 bases. Trimming removed 4 bases from V and 0 bases from J; junction bases left unmatched: 20. Germline V gene data show CDR1 as SNHLY and CDR2 as FYNNEI. CDR3 length: 20 amino acids. The CDR3, as DNA: TGTGCCAGCAGTGTTATAGCGGGGCCTCCCCCGGGGGGCCTCTCCTACGAGCAGTACTTC. Amino acids: CASSVIAGPPPGGLSYEQYF.

This clone was detected many times. The chain uses TRBV12-3 or TRBV12-4 and TRBJ1-1, with 7 bases that match TRBD1. The CDR3 is 14 residues long. V lost 6 bases, J lost 6 bases, and 10 bases stayed unmatched. CDR3 sequence: CASSSPQGRAEAFF. The CDR3 DNA follows: TGTGCCAGCAGCTCCCCACAGGGGCGGGCTGAAGCTTTCTTT.

This clone was counted many times. This chain connects TRBV5-1 to TRBJ2-1, with TRBD2 matching over 7 bases. The V and J ends lost 2 bases and 4 bases, in that order; junction bases with no gene match: 6. The germline CDR1 and CDR2 sequences are SGHRS and YFSETQ. This CDR3 is built from 15 residues. CDR3: CASSLSGTNYNEQFF. In DNA, the CDR3 is TGCGCCAGCAGCTTATCAGGGACTAATTACAATGAGCAGTTCTTC.

This clone was detected many times. The CDR3 spells CASSPVAGAGSGANVLTF. The CDR3 DNA sequence: TGTGCCAGCAGCCCGGTAGCGGGGGCCGGGTCTGGGGCCAACGTCCTGACTTTC. The chain combines TRBV7-9 with TRBJ2-6, with 9 bases aligning to TRBD2. The germline CDR1 and CDR2 sequences are SEHNR and FQNEAQ (reference sequence). This CDR3 is 18 amino acids long. V lost 5 bases to trimming and J lost 1 base; unmatched junction nucleotides: 9.

At least ten counts were recorded for this clone. The chain employs TRBV6-2 or TRBV6-3 and TRBJ2-1, with 10 bases fitting TRBD1. V trimming: 6 bases; J trimming: 3 bases; junction bases outside the gene matches: 2. The CDR3 consists of 14 residues. CDR1 is MNHEY and CDR2 is SVGEGT in the germline V gene. The CDR3 nucleotides are TGTGCCAGCAGACGGGACAGGGGCTACAATGAGCAGTTCTTC. It translates to CASRRDRGYNEQFF.

This clone was seen ten or more times. The chain combines TRBV2 with TRBJ1-4, with 9 bases aligning to TRBD1. J was trimmed by 3 bases and V by 4 bases; bases with no gene match: 9. The CDR3 is 17 amino acids. Germline CDR1 is SNHLY and CDR2 is FYNNEI. CDR3 loop: CASSGGGQGSANEKLFF. In nucleotides, the CDR3 is TGTGCCAGCAGTGGGGGGGGACAGGGTTCGGCTAATGAAAAACTGTTTTTT.

This chain connects TRBV12-3 or TRBV12-4 to TRBJ1-5; 8 bases fit TRBD1. V was pared by 4 bases and J by 1 base, with 3 bases of the junction left unmatched. The CDR3 is 15 amino acids. The CDR3 DNA sequence: TGTGCCAGCAGTTCCGGACAGGGCAGCAATCAGCCCCAGCATTTT. It codes for CASSSGQGSNQPQHF.

This clone showed up just a few times. The V gene is TRBV6-1, the J gene TRBJ2-5, with D possibly being TRBD2 (5 bases). CDR1 and CDR2 from the germline V gene are MNHNS and SASEGT. With 2 bases removed from V and 5 bases from J, the gap between germline ends came to 9 bases. The CDR3 extends over 13 amino acids. CDR3 sequence reads: CASSEPIAETQYF. The CDR3 nucleotides read TGTGCCAGCAGTGAACCGATAGCGGAGACCCAGTACTTC.

This chain joins TRBV7-2 and TRBJ2-5; 8 bases line up with TRBD1. The CDR3 extends over 17 amino acids. From germline, CDR1 is SGHTA and CDR2 FQGNSA. J was trimmed by 2 bases and V by 6 bases; bases with no gene match: 14. The CDR3 loop is CASSLRALRQGQETQYF. CDR3 coding DNA: TGTGCCAGCAGTCTTAGAGCTTTGAGACAGGGGCAAGAGACCCAGTACTTC.

The chain has TRBV11-2 and TRBJ2-3, with 16 bases lining up with TRBD2. After removal of 5 bases from V and 2 bases from J, the junction contained 4 bases not matched to a gene. CDR1 is SGHAT and CDR2 is FQNNGV in the germline V gene. This CDR3 comprises 17 residues. DNA of the CDR3: TGTGCCAGCAGCCCAGGGACTAGCGGGGGGGACACAGATACGCAGTATTTT. Translation: CASSPGTSGGDTDTQYF.

This clone was seen repeatedly, ten times or more. V is TRBV5-1 and J is TRBJ2-1; the match to TRBD2 covers 15 bases. Per germline, CDR1 SGHRS and CDR2 YFSETQ. V dropped 0 bases and J dropped 4; count of bases not matched to a gene: 8. This CDR3 region has 19 residues. This chain's CDR3 is CASSLDRGLAGGPYNEQFF. DNA for the CDR3: TGCGCCAGCAGCTTGGACAGGGGACTAGCGGGGGGTCCTTACAATGAGCAGTTCTTC.

This clone was observed at least ten times. The chain has TRBV27 and TRBJ2-1; 10 bases line up with TRBD1. CDR3 length: 16 residues. Trimming took 7 bases from V and 6 from J; bases not matched to a gene: 12. Germline V gene lookup returns CDR1 MNHEY and CDR2 SMNVEV (reference sequence). The CDR3 loop reads CASTETSGTGVNEQFF. CDR3 coding DNA: TGTGCCAGCACTGAGACCTCCGGGACAGGGGTCAATGAGCAGTTCTTC.

This clone occurred many times. This rearrangement joins TRBV6-4 to TRBJ2-1; 16 positions match TRBD2. Germline trimming cut 2 bases from V and 1 base from J; bases unmatched to any gene: 11. This CDR3 is 21 amino acids long. In germline, CDR1 is MRHNA, CDR2 SNTAGT. CDR3 in amino acids: CASSDPQGLAGGLGSYNEQFF. The CDR3 DNA sequence: TGTGCCAGCAGTGACCCCCAGGGACTAGCGGGGGGGCTTGGATCCTACAATGAGCAGTTCTTC.

This clone occurred many times. The chain is built from TRBV5-1 and TRBJ2-3; D is uncertain. V was clipped by 1 base and J by 4 bases, with 7 bases between them. Germline CDR1 SGHRS, CDR2 YFSETQ. There are 13 residues in the CDR3. CDR3 nucleotides: TGCGCCAGCAGCTTGACAGTCGCAGATACGCAGTATTTT. Its translation is CASSLTVADTQYF.

This clone occurred many times. V is TRBV19 and J is TRBJ1-1; 7 bases line up with TRBD1. This CDR3 region has 14 residues. The germline V gene encodes CDR1 LNHDA and CDR2 SQIVND (reference sequence). The trim removed 2 bases at V and 4 bases at J, leaving 4 bases unmatched. Written as DNA, the CDR3 is TGTGCCAGTAGTATAAACAGGGGAACCACTGAAGCTTTCTTT. It specifies CASSINRGTTEAFF.

This clone was counted many times. The J gene is TRBJ2-7, the V gene TRBV4-1, with D unresolved. Germline lookup yields CDR1 MGHRA and CDR2 YSYEKL. The V end was cut by 0 bases, the J end by 4 bases, with 16 bases between. This CDR3 is built from 16 residues. The CDR3 reads CASSQDPSYTDYEQYF. CDR3 in DNA: TGCGCCAGCAGCCAAGATCCTTCTTATACTGATTACGAGCAGTACTTC.

This clone was seen ten or more times. The rearrangement uses TRBV27 and TRBJ1-1; TRBD1 matches 8 bases. This CDR3 spans 13 amino acids. Germline V gene data show CDR1 as MNHEY and CDR2 as SMNVEV (reference sequence). V was clipped by 5 bases and J by 5 bases; unmatched bases: 4. CDR3 protein: CASSARGHTEAFF. As DNA, the CDR3 is TGTGCCAGCAGTGCCAGGGGGCATACTGAAGCTTTCTTT.

This clone was seen ten or more times. The chain combines TRBV7-6 with TRBJ2-2, with TRBD2 identical over 9 bases. The germline V gene encodes CDR1 SGHVS and CDR2 FNYEAQ. V gave up 0 bases and J gave up 1 base; unmatched junction bases: 3. There are 17 residues in the CDR3. CDR3 in DNA: TGTGCCAGCAGCTTAGCGATTAGCGGGAGGAACACCGGGGAGCTGTTTTTT. The encoded protein is CASSLAISGRNTGELFF.

This clone was seen ten or more times. The V call is TRBV27, the J call TRBJ1-2; 10 positions match TRBD1. J was trimmed by 0 bases and V by 5 bases; bases with no gene match: 12. The V gene's germline CDR1 is MNHEY and CDR2 SMNVEV (reference sequence). The length of the CDR3 is 18 residues. The CDR3 nucleotides read TGTGCCAGCAGTGCCGACAGGGGGCTCGACATAGCTAACTATGGCTACACCTTC. Protein: CASSADRGLDIANYGYTF.

This clone was detected ten times or more. The chain combines TRBV5-4 with TRBJ1-2; 9 nucleotides align to TRBD1. This CDR3 contains 15 residues. The V segment lost 4 bases and the J segment 4 bases; nucleotides outside the gene matches: 8. Looked up from germline, CDR1 is SGHNT and CDR2 is YYREEE (reference sequence). CDR3 protein: CASSLDRGLVYGYTF. CDR3 coding DNA: TGTGCCAGCAGCCTTGACAGGGGGTTAGTCTATGGCTACACCTTC.

This clone was seen repeatedly, ten times or more. The chain uses TRBV19 and TRBJ2-7, with D tentatively TRBD1 (8 bases). Germline V gene sequence: CDR1 LNHDA, CDR2 SQIVND (reference sequence). Trimming removed 6 bases from V and 0 bases from J, with 24 bases in between. The CDR3 runs 18 residues. In nucleotides, the CDR3 is TGTGCCAGTAGGAGAGCCGGGGGGACAGGAGCCAACTCCTACGAGCAGTACTTC. It yields the protein CASRRAGGTGANSYEQYF.

Many counts were recorded for this clone. CDR3 bases: TGTGCCAGTAGTGGTAGCGGGGGAGTATCCTCCTACGAGCAGTACTTC. Its protein is CASSGSGGVSSYEQYF. The chain employs TRBV19 and TRBJ2-7; 9 nucleotides match TRBD2. The CDR3 covers 16 residues. J lost 0 bases, V lost 5 bases, and 8 bases had no gene match. Germline V gene lookup returns CDR1 LNHDA and CDR2 SQIVND (reference sequence).

This clone was found many times. The chain is built from TRBV7-2 and TRBJ1-1, with a possible D match to TRBD1 (5 bases). This CDR3 spans 14 amino acids. Germline V gene sequence: CDR1 SGHTA, CDR2 FQGNSA. With 5 bases removed from V and 4 bases from J, the gap between germline ends came to 14 bases. This CDR3 is CASSPWGGTTEAFF. CDR3 bases: TGTGCCAGCAGCCCCTGGGGGGGGACCACTGAAGCTTTCTTT.

This clone is judged medium-sized. The V and J genes are TRBV13 and TRBJ1-2; 7 bases agree with TRBD1. The germline CDR1 and CDR2 sequences are PRHDT and FYEKMQ (reference sequence). Losses at the gene ends were 3 bases for V and 7 bases for J; bases not matched to a gene: 11. The CDR3 loop spans 15 amino acids. CDR3 region: CASSLGTGEGGGYTF. In DNA form, the CDR3 reads TGTGCCAGCAGCTTGGGAACAGGGGAAGGGGGTGGCTACACCTTC.

This clone was detected many times. The chain has TRBV27 and TRBJ2-7; 9 nucleotides line up with TRBD1. The CDR3 sequence is 14 residues long. Germline V lookup: CDR1 MNHEY, CDR2 SMNVEV (reference sequence). V was clipped by 5 bases and J by 0 bases; unmatched bases: 2. CDR3 loop: CASSPTGGSYEQYF. The CDR3 DNA reads as TGTGCCAGCAGTCCGACAGGGGGCTCCTACGAGCAGTACTTC.

In its sample, this clone was seen many times. The J gene is TRBJ2-7, the V gene TRBV28; 9 nucleotides align to TRBD2. Losses at the gene ends were 7 bases for V and 3 bases for J; bases not matched to a gene: 10. This CDR3 comprises 15 residues. CDR1 and CDR2 (germline): MDHEN, SYDVKM. The CDR3 loop reads CASTRKRGALYEQYF. The CDR3 DNA sequence: TGTGCCAGCACTAGAAAGCGGGGGGCCCTCTACGAGCAGTACTTC.